This TCR beta chain came from a study of ipilimumab plus nivolumab after autologous stem cell transplantation. Study-level results: The authors say TCR, Treg and microbiome findings warrant further study.

Looked up from germline, CDR1 is SGHAT and CDR2 is FQNNGV. This CDR3 contains 16 residues. The junction had 5 bases not matched to a gene; V was cut back by 3 bases and J by 1 base. Patients got ipilimumab 1 mg/kg beginning 14 to 28 days post-transplant. Sequencing was performed with immunoSEQ multiplex PCR; in TCRdb, only in-frame clones are kept and a portion is missing. The sample shows about 22,000 clones, 70% to 85% of them seen only once. Turning to this clone: Its cognate antigen is unknown.

This receptor was obtained from a male donor with diffuse large B-cell lymphoma. Sequencing used PBMCs, obtained in a trial of ipilimumab plus nivolumab as post-transplant consolidation. This chain connects TRBV11-2 to TRBJ1-1, with TRBD1 identical over 10 bases. The CDR3 loop reads CASSFYRDRGNTEAFF. CDR3 coding DNA: TGTGCCAGCAGCTTTTACCGGGACAGGGGGAACACTGAAGCTTTCTTT.